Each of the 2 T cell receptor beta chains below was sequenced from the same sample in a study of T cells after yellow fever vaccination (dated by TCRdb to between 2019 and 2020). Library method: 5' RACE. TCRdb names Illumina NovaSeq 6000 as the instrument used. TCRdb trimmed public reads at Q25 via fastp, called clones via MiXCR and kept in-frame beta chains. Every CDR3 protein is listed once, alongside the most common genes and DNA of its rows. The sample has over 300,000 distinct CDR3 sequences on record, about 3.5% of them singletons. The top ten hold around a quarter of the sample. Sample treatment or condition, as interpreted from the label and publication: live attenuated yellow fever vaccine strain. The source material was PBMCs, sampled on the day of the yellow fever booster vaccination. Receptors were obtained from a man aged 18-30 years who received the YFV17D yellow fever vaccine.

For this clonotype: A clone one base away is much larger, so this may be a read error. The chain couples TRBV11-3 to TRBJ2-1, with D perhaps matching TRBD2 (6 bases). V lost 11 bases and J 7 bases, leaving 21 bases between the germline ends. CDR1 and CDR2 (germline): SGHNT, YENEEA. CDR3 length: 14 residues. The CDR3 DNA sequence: TGTGCCGGCGGGGCGGGGAACCCTGGGAATGAGCAGTTCTTC. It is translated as CAGGAGNPGNEQFF.

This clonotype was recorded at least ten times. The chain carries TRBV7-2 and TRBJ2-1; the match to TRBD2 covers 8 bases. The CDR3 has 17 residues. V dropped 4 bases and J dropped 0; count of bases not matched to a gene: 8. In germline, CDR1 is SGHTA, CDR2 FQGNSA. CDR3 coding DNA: TGTGCCAGCAGCTACCCTACGGGGGGGAACTCCTACAATGAGCAGTTCTTC. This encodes CASSYPTGGNSYNEQFF.